The subject of this entry is one TCR beta chain. Its cognate antigen is unknown. Carried by the TCR beta cDNA libraries were unique molecular identifiers. Out of 1 to 10 million T cells, some 500,000 cDNA molecules were generated. TCRdb analysed the PCR reads with MiXCR anew, one entry per CDR3 protein. The table includes roughly 400,000 distinct CDR3 sequences, approximately 39% detected once. The length of the CDR3 is 16 residues. V dropped 6 bases and J dropped 5; count of bases not matched to a gene: 13. Germline CDR1 and CDR2: ENHRY and SYGVKD. These data are taken from a study of post-analysis software for immune sequencing data. Study-wide points: Normalized Chao1 diversity was significantly lower in multiple sclerosis patients than in controls. A handful of TRBV segments, including TRBV5-6, TRBV5-1 and TRBV20-1, were more frequent in patients than controls. F measure clustering grouped samples strongly by preparation batch.

This chain joins TRBV10-3 and TRBJ1-5, with 7 bases lining up with TRBD1. The sample was blood. The origin of this receptor is a girl aged 2 to 10 with multiple sclerosis. CDR3 in DNA: TGTGCCATCAGCGACCAGGGGGGGCTCAATGATCAGCCCCAGCATTTT. Translation: CAISDQGGLNDQPQHF.